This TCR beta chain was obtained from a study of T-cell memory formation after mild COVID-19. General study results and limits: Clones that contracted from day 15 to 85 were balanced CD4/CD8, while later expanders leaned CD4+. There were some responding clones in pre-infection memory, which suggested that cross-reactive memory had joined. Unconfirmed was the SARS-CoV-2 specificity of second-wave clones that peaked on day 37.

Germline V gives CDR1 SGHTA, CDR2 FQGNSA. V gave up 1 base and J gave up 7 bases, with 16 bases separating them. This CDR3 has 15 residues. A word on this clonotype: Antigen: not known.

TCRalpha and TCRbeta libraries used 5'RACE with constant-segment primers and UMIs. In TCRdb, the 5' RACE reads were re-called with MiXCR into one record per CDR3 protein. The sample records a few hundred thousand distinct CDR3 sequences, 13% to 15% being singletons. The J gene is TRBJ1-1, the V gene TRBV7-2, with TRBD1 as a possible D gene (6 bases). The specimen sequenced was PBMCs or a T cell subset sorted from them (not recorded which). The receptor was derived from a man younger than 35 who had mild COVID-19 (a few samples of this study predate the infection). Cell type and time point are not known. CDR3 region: CASSLGITGMREAFF. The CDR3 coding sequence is TGTGCCAGCAGCTTAGGGATAACAGGGATGCGTGAAGCTTTCTTT.